This T cell receptor beta chain was observed in a study of Ad26.COV2.S vaccination and SARS-CoV-2 variants. Study-wide background: Dosing was one shot or two shots 56 days apart. Notes on the study in general: Higher spike-specific TCR breadth was found in vaccine recipients than in placebo recipients. Non-spike TCR breadth was similar in vaccine and placebo recipients. Considerable breadth of spike-specific CD8+ and CD4+ T cell responses has reportedly been documented following vaccination.

Method: immunoSEQ multiplex PCR; TCRdb's copy keeps in-frame clones and lacks some. The sample consists of about 350,000 clones, around 88% of them appearing once. To note about this clone: Its target is unknown.

The J segment lost 6 bases and the V segment lost 1 base, leaving 2 bases of the junction unmatched. The germline V gene has CDR1 SGHNT and CDR2 YYREEE (reference sequence). The CDR3 runs 15 residues. The treatment here: about 20 received Ad26.COV2.S at low or high dose, single or two shots; a few received placebo; per-sample allocation not given. The study sampled participants on day 63 after the first vaccine or placebo injection. The clonotype comes from a person between 18 and 65 years old who received the Ad26.COV2.S COVID-19 vaccine or a placebo. The sequencing used peripheral blood, collected in a trial of Ad26.COV2.S vaccine versus placebo. The V and J genes are TRBV5-4 and TRBJ2-1; 12 bases fit TRBD2. The CDR3 loop is CASSLPSGRGNEQFF. Here the CDR3 DNA reads TGTGCCAGCAGCTTGCCTAGCGGGAGGGGCAATGAGCAGTTCTTC.